This passage covers 5 T cell receptor beta chains from one sample sequenced in a study of blood T cell repertoires in COVID-19. Assay: immunoSEQ multiplex PCR; the TCRdb copy retains only in-frame clones and omits some. Of about 38,000 clones in the sample, 85% were seen once. The sequenced sample was peripheral blood. The receptors were sampled from a man aged 50 to 60 with active COVID-19.

The rearrangement uses TRBV7-7 and TRBJ2-7; D remains ambiguous. The CDR3 has 13 amino acids. The germline V gene has CDR1 SSHAT and CDR2 FNYEAQ (reference sequence). V gave up 5 bases and J gave up 1 base, with 9 bases separating them. The DNA of the CDR3 is TGTGCCAGCAGCCCAAGAGTGTCCTACGAGCAGTACTTC. This translates into CASSPRVSYEQYF. The full variable domain, completed using reference TRBV7-7 and TRBJ2-7, is GAGVSQSPRYKVTKRGQDVTLRCDPISSHATLYWYQQALGQGPEFLTYFNYEAQPDKSGLPSDRFSAERPEGSISTLTIQRTEQRDSAMYRCASSPRVSYEQYFGPGTRLTVT.

The rearrangement joins TRBV7-6 to TRBJ2-1; TRBD1 is a possible D gene (7 bases). This CDR3 comprises 15 residues. In germline, CDR1 is SGHVS, CDR2 FNYEAQ. Trimming shortened V by 5 bases and J by 8 bases, and 19 bases separated the two germline ends. The CDR3 region is CASSHRVTGEDEQFF. DNA of the CDR3: TGTGCCAGCAGCCATAGAGTAACAGGGGAGGATGAGCAGTTCTTC.

This clone was counted between two and nine times. The chain joins TRBV5-1 to TRBJ1-1; the D gene is possibly TRBD1 (5 bases). This CDR3 region has 15 residues. The V and J ends lost 4 bases and 0 bases respectively, with 13 bases between them. The germline V gene encodes CDR1 SGHRS and CDR2 YFSETQ. The CDR3: CASSRGFSMNTEAFF. The CDR3, as DNA: TGCGCCAGCAGCCGGGGGTTCTCGATGAACACTGAAGCTTTCTTT. The whole variable domain, filled in from reference TRBV5-1 and TRBJ1-1, reads KAGVTQTPRYLIKTRGQQVTLSCSPISGHRSVSWYQQTPGQGLQFLFEYFSETQRNKGNFPGRFSGRQFSNSRSEMNVSTLELGDSALYLCASSRGFSMNTEAFFGQGTRLTVV.

This chain connects TRBV6-6 to TRBJ2-7; D is uncertain. V was pared by 2 bases and J by 0 bases, with 8 bases between. Per the germline V gene, CDR1 is MNHNY and CDR2 is SVGAGI (reference sequence). The CDR3 is 14 residues long. Written as DNA, the CDR3 is TGTGCCAGCAGTTACGAGGTTTTCTCCTACGAGCAGTACTTC. Translating it yields CASSYEVFSYEQYF.

The chain carries TRBV12-5 and TRBJ2-3; TRBD2 aligns across 8 bases. The germline V gene encodes CDR1 LGHNT and CDR2 FRNRAP. The CDR3 runs to 15 residues. J gave up 7 bases and V 2 bases, and 8 bases lay outside the gene matches. CDR3 DNA: TGTGCTAGTGGTTTGCGAGCGGGGGAAGGATATACGCAGTATTTT. This encodes CASGLRAGEGYTQYF.